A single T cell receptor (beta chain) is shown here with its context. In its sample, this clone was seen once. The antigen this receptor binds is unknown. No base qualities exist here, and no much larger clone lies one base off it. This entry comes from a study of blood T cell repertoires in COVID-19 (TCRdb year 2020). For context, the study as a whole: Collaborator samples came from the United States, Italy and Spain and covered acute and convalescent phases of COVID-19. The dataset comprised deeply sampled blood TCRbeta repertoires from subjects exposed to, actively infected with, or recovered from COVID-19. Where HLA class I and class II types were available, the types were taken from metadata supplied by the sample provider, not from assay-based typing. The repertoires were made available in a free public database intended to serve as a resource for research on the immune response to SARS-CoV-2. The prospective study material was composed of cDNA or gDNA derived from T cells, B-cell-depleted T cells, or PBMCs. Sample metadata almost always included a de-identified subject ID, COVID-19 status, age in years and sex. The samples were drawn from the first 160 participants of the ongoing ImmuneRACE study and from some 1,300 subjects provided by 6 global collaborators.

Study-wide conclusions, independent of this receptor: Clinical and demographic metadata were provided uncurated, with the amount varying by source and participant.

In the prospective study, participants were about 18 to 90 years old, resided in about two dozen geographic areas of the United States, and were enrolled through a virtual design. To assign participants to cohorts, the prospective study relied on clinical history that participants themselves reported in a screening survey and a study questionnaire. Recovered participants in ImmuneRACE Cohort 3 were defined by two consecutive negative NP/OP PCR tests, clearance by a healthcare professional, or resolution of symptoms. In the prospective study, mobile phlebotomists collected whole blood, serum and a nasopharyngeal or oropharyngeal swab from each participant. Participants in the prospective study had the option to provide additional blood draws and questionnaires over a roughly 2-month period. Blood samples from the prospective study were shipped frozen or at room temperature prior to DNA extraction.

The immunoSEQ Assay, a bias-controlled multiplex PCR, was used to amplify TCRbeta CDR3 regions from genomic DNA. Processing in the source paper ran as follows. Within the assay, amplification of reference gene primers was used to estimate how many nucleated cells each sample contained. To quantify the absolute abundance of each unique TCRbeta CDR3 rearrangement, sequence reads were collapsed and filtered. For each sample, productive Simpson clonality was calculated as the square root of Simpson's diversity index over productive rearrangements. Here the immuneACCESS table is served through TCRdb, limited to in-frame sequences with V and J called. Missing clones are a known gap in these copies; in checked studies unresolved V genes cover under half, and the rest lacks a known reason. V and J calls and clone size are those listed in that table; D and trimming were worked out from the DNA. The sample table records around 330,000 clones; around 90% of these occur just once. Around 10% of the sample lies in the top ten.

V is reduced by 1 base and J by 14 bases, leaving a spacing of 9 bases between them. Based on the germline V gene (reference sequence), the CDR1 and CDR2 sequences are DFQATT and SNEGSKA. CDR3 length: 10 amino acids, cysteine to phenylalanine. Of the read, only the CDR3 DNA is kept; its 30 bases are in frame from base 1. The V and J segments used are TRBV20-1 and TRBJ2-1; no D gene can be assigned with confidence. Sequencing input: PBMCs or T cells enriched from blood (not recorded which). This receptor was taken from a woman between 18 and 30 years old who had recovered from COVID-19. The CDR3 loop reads CSARGGSEFF. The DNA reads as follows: TGCAGTGCTAGAGGCGGCTCAGAGTTCTTC.